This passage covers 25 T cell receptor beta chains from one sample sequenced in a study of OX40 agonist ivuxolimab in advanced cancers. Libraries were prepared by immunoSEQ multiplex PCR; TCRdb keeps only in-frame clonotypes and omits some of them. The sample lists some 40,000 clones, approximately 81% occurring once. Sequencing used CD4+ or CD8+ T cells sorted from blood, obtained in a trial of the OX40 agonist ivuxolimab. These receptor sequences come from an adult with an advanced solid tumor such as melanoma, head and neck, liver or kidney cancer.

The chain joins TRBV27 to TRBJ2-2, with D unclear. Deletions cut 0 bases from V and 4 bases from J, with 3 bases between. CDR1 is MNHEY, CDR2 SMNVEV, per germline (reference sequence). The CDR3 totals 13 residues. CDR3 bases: TGTGCCAGCAGTTTATCCGGCACCGGGGAGCTGTTTTTT. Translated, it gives CASSLSGTGELFF.

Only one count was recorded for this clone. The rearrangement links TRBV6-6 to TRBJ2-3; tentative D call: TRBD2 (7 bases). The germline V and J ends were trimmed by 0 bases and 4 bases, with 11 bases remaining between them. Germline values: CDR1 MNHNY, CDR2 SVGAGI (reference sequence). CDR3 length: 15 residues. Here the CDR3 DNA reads TGTGCCAGCAGTTACTCAAGGGGGGGGGCAGATACGCAGTATTTT. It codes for CASSYSRGGADTQYF.

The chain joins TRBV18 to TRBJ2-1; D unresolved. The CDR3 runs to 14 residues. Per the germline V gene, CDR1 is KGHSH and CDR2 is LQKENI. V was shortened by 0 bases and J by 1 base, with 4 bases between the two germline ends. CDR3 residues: CASSPPISYNEQFF. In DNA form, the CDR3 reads TGTGCCAGCTCACCACCTATTTCCTACAATGAGCAGTTCTTC.

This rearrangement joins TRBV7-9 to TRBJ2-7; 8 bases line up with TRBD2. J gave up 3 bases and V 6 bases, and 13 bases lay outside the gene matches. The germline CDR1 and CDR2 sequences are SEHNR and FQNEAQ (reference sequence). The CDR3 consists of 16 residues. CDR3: CASSLSGGGSSYEQYF. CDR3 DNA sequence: TGTGCCAGCAGTTTGAGCGGGGGTGGTAGCAGCTACGAGCAGTACTTC.

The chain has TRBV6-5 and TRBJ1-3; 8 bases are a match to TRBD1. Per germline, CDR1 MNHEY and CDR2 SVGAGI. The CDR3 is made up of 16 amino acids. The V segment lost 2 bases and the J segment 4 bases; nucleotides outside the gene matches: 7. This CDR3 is CASSYLSGTGGNTIYF. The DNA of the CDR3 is TGTGCCAGCAGTTACCTCTCCGGGACAGGCGGAAACACCATATATTTT.

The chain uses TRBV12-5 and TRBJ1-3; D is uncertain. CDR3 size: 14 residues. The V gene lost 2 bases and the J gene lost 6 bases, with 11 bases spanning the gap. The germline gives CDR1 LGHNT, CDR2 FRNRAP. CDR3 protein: CASGLMGGINTIYF. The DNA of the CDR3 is TGTGCTAGTGGTTTGATGGGAGGGATAAACACCATATATTTT.

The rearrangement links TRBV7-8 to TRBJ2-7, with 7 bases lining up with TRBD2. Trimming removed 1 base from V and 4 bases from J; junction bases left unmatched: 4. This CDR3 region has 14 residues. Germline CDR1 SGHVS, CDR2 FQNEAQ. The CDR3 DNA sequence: TGTGCCAGCAGCTTAGAGGGGAGGGGATACGAGCAGTACTTC. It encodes CASSLEGRGYEQYF.

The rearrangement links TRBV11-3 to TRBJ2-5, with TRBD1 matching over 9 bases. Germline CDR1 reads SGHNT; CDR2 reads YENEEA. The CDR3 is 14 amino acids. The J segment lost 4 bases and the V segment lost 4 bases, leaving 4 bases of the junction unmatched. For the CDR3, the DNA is TGTGCCAGCAGCTCCCGGGACAGGGTAGAGACCCAGTACTTC. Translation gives CASSSRDRVETQYF.

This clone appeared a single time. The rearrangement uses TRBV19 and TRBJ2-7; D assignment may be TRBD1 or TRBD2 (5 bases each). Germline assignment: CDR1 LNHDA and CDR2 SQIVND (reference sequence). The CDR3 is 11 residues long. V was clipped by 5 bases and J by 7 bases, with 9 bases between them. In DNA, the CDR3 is TGTGCCAGTAGTTCGGGGCCTGAGCAGTACTTC. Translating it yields CASSSGPEQYF.

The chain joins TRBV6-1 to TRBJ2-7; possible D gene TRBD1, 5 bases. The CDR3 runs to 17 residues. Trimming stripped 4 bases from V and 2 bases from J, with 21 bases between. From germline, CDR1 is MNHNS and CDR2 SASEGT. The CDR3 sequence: CASSGNKDTLVPYEQYF. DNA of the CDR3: TGTGCCAGCAGTGGCAATAAGGACACGCTCGTACCCTACGAGCAGTACTTC.

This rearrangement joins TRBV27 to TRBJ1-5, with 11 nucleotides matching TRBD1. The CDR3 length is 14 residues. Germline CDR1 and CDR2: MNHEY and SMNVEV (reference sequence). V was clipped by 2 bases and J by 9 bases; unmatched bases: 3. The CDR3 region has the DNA TGTGCCAGCAGTTTAGGACAGGGGGCGCGGCCCCAGCATTTT. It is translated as CASSLGQGARPQHF.

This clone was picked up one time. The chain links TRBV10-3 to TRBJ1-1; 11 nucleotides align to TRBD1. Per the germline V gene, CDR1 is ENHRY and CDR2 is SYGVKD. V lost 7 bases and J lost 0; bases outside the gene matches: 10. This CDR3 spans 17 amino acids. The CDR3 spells CAINTDRGQAMNTEAFF. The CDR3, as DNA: TGTGCCATCAATACGGACAGGGGGCAAGCAATGAACACTGAAGCTTTCTTT.

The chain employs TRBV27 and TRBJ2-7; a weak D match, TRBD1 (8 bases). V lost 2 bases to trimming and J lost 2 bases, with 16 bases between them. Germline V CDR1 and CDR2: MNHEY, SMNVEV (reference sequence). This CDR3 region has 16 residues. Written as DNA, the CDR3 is TGTGCCAGCAGTTTAGTCTTAACAGGGGGGGCCTACGAGCAGTACTTC. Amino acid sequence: CASSLVLTGGAYEQYF.

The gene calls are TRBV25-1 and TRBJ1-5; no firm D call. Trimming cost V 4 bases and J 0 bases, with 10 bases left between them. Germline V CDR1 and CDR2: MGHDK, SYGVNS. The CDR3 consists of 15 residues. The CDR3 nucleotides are TGTGCCAGCAGTGCAGCGGAGTATAGCAATCAGCCCCAGCATTTT. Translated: CASSAAEYSNQPQHF. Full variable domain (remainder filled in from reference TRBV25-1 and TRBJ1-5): EADIYQTPRYLVIGTGKKITLECSQTMGHDKMYWYQQDPGMELHLIHYSYGVNSTEKGDLSSESTVSRIRTEHFPLTLESARPSHTSQYLCASSAAEYSNQPQHFGDGTRLSIL.

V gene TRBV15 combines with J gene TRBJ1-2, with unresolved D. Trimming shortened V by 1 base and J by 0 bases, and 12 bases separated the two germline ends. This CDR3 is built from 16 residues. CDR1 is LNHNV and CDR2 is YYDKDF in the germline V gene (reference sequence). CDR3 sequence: CATSRGGWETNYGYTF. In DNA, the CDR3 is TGTGCCACCAGCAGAGGGGGTTGGGAAACTAACTATGGCTACACCTTC.

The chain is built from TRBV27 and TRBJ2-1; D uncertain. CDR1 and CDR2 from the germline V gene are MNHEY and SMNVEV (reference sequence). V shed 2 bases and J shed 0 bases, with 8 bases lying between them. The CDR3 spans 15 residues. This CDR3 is CASSLLARSYNEQFF. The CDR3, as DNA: TGTGCCAGCAGTTTACTCGCACGCTCCTACAATGAGCAGTTCTTC.

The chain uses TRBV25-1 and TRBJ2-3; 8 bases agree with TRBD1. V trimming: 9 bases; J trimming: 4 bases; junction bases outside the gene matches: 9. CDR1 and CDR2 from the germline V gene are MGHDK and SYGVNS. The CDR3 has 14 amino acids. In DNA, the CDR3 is TGTGCCAGTTGGCAGGGGGCGGTTTCAGATACGCAGTATTTT. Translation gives CASWQGAVSDTQYF.

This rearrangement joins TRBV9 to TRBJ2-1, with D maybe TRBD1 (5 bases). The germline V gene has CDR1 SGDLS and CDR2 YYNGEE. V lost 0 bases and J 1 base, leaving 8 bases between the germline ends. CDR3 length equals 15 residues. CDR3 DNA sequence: TGTGCCAGCAGCGTAGCCGACAGTTCCTACAATGAGCAGTTCTTC. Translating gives CASSVADSSYNEQFF.

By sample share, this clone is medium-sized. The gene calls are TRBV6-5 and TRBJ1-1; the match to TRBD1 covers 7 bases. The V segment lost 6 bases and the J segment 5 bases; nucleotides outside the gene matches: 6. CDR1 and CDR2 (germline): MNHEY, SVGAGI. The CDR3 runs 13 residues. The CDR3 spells CASRQGFGTEAFF. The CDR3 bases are TGTGCCAGCAGACAGGGGTTTGGGACTGAAGCTTTCTTT.

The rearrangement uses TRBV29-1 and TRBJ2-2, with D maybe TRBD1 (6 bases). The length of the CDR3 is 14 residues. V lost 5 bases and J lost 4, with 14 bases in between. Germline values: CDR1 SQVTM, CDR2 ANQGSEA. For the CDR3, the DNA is TGCAGCGTTCCCGGACAGAAACCCACCGGGGAGCTGTTTTTT. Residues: CSVPGQKPTGELFF.

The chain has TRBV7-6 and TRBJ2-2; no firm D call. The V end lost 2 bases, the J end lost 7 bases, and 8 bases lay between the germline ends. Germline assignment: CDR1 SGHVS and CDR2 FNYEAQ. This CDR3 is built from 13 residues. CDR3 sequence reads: CASSLNLGGELFF. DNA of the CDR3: TGTGCCAGCAGCTTAAATTTGGGCGGGGAGCTGTTTTTT.

Written as DNA, the CDR3 is TGTGCCAGCAGCTCCGGACAGGGGTTACAGCCCCAGCATTTT. It translates to CASSSGQGLQPQHF. The rearrangement joins TRBV2 to TRBJ1-5; 9 nucleotides match TRBD1. The CDR3 totals 14 residues. V dropped 6 bases and J dropped 7; count of bases not matched to a gene: 7. Germline V gene data show CDR1 as SNHLY and CDR2 as FYNNEI. Complete variable domain (other parts from reference TRBV2 and TRBJ1-5): EPEVTQTPSHQVTQMGQEVILRCVPISNHLYFYWYRQILGQKVEFLVSFYNNEISEKSEIFDDQFSVERPDGSNFTLKIRSTKLEDSAMYFCASSSGQGLQPQHFGDGTRLSIL.

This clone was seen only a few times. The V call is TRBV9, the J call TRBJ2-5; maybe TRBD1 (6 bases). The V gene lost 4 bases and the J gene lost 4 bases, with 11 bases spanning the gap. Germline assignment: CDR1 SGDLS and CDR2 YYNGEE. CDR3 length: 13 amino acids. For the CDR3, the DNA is TGTGCCAGCAGCTTTAAAGGGGGAGAGACCCAGTACTTC. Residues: CASSFKGGETQYF.

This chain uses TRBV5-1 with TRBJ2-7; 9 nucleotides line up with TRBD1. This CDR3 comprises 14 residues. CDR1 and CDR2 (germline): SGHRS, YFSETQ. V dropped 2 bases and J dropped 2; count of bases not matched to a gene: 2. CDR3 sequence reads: CASSFRDRAYEQYF. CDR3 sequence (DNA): TGCGCCAGCAGCTTCCGGGACAGGGCCTACGAGCAGTACTTC.

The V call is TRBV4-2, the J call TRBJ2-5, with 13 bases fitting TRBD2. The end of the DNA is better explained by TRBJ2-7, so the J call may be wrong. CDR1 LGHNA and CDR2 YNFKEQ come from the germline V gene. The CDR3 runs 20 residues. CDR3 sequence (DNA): TGTGCCAGCAGCCCTGGACTGGGACTAGCGGGAACCAAAACTTACTACGAGCAGTACTTC. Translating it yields CASSPGLGLAGTKTYYEQYF.